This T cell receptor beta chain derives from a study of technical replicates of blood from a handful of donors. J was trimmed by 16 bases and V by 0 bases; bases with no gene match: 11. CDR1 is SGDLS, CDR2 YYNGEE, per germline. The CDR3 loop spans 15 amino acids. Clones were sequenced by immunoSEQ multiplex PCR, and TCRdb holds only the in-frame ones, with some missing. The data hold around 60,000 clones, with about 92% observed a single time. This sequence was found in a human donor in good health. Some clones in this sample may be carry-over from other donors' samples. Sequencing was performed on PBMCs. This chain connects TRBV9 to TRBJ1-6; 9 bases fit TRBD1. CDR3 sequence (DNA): TGTGCCAGCAGCGTAGATGGGACAGGGTTTCGGGCTCTCCACTTT. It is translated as CASSVDGTGFRALHF.